This TCR beta chain was documented in a study of blood T cell repertoires in COVID-19. Across the whole study: The study drew acute and convalescent COVID-19 samples from the United States, Italy and Spain. T cells, B-cell-depleted T cells, or PBMCs supplied cDNA or gDNA.

Authors' analysis steps: Reference gene primer amplification gave estimated nucleated cell counts. Data came from immunoSEQ multiplex PCR; TCRdb stores just in-frame clones and leaves some out. V and J calls and clone size come straight from that table; D and trimming were deduced from the DNA. The data hold 120,000 or so clones, with 83% observed a single time. CDR3 length equals 15 residues. The junction had 10 bases not matched to a gene; V was cut back by 7 bases and J by 6 bases. CDR1 is SGHTA and CDR2 is FQGNSA in the germline V gene. This chain uses TRBV7-2 with TRBJ1-2, with TRBD1 matching over 11 bases. The clonotype originates from a man older than 75 with active or convalescent COVID-19. Sequencing was performed on peripheral blood. CDR3 protein: CASTWTGGSRDGYTF. The CDR3 DNA follows: TGTGCCAGCACCTGGACAGGGGGCTCTCGAGATGGCTACACCTTC. Based on the CDR3 plus reference TRBV7-2 and TRBJ1-2, the full variable domain is GAGVSQSPSNKVTEKGKDVELRCDPISGHTALYWYRQSLGQGLEFLIYFQGNSAPDKSGLPSDRFSAERTGGSVSTLTIQRTQQEDSAVYLCASTWTGGSRDGYTFGSGTRLTVV.